This record looks at one T cell receptor (beta chain) sequence and its context. This clonotype was counted many times. There is no known antigen for this receptor. Base quality data are lacking; no much larger clone is found one base away. This sample stems from a study (TCRdb year 2016). The library was prepared using RT-PCR. Sequencing relied on an Illumina MiSeq. Using fastp at Q25 and MiXCR, TCRdb reprocessed the public reads and kept productive beta chains. Rows matching on CDR3 protein sequence are summarized as one entry with the most common DNA and genes. Within this sample are around 700,000 distinct CDR3 sequences, with 14% of them counted one time only. Clones ranked in the top ten supply 3% to 4.5% of the sample. This receptor was taken from a female donor in good health, serving as a healthy control. The sequencing input was memory CD4+ T cells from blood.

The nucleotide sequence reads as follows: TGCGCCAGCACCGACACGAGACAGGGCGGAACCGGGGAGCTGTTTTTT. This sequence encodes CASTDTRQGGTGELFF. The sequence is built from TRBV4-1 and TRBJ2-2, with 7 central nucleotides matching TRBD1. The germline V gene encodes CDR1 MGHRA and CDR2 YSYEKL. Including cysteine and phenylalanine, the CDR3 has 16 amino acids. Solely the CDR3 DNA is kept, with 48 bases framed from the first base. From V the trimming removes 7 bases and from J it removes 5 bases, while the gene matches leave 13 bases of the junction unaccounted for.